The clone carrying this T cell receptor beta chain was observed a single time. Its antigen remains unknown. The record originates from a study of Ad26.COV2.S vaccination and SARS-CoV-2 variants. Across the study: Intramuscular Ad26.COV2.S at 5x10^10 or 1x10^11 viral particles.

Study-level findings and limits: It was vaccine recipients, not placebo recipients, who had the higher spike-specific TCR breadth. The TCR-based breadth and depth measures might underestimate overall T cell responses.

There are 14 residues in the CDR3. Per germline, CDR1 SGHTA and CDR2 FQGTGA. The ends were cut back, 6 bases at V and 1 base at J, with 9 bases in the middle. Treatment in this sample: about 20 received Ad26.COV2.S at low or high dose, single or two shots; several received placebo; per-sample allocation not given. On day 63 after the first injection, vaccine and placebo recipients gave samples. Expression of Wuhan-strain SARS-CoV-2 spike came from the Ad26 vector that formed the vaccine. Generated by immunoSEQ multiplex PCR, the TCRdb table keeps only in-frame clones and is missing some. The sample records 350,000 to 600,000 clones, about 88% being singletons.

V is TRBV7-3 and J is TRBJ2-2; D call uncertain. The TCR originated in a person aged 18-60 years who received the Ad26.COV2.S COVID-19 vaccine or a placebo. Sequences were derived from peripheral blood, sampled in a trial of Ad26.COV2.S vaccine versus placebo. The CDR3 loop is CASSPEMNTGELFF. The CDR3 nucleotides read TGTGCCAGCAGTCCAGAGATGAACACCGGGGAGCTGTTTTTT.